This T cell receptor (beta chain) was obtained from a study of shared clonotypes between healthy human individuals. Generated by immunoSEQ multiplex PCR, the TCRdb table keeps only in-frame clones and is missing some. The profile shows roughly 640,000 clones, around 97% of them singletons. This CDR3 comprises 14 residues. The germline CDR1 and CDR2 sequences are MNHNS and SASEGT. With V trimmed by 6 bases and J by 5 bases, 8 bases remained unmatched. Study results and caveats: Despite large depth, sorted-subset datasets appeared incompletely sequenced.

Note on this clone: Its cognate antigen is unknown.

The sample was naive CD4+ T cells sorted from blood. Subset reported: CD45RA+ positively selected. This chain uses TRBV6-1 with TRBJ2-5, with 8 bases aligning to TRBD1. This TCR derives from a woman aged 25 to 39 in good health. The CDR3 DNA sequence: TGTGCCAGCAGCACAGGGGGTTGGGGTGAGACCCAGTACTTC. Translating it yields CASSTGGWGETQYF.